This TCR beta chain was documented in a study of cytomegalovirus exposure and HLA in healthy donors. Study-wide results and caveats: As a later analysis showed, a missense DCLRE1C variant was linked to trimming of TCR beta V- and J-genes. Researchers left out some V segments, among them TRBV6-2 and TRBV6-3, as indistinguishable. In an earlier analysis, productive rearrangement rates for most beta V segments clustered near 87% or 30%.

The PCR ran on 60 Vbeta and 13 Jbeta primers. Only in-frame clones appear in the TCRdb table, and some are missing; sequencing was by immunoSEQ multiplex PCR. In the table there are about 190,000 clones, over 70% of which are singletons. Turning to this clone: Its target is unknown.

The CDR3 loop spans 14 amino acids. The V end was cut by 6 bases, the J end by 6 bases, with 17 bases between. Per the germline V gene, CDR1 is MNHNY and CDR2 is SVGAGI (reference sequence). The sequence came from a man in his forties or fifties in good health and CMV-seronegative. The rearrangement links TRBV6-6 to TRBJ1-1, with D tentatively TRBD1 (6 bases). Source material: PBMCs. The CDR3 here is CASSPTGGNAEAFF. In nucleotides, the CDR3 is TGTGCCAGCAGCCCCACGGGGGGCAACGCTGAAGCTTTCTTT.